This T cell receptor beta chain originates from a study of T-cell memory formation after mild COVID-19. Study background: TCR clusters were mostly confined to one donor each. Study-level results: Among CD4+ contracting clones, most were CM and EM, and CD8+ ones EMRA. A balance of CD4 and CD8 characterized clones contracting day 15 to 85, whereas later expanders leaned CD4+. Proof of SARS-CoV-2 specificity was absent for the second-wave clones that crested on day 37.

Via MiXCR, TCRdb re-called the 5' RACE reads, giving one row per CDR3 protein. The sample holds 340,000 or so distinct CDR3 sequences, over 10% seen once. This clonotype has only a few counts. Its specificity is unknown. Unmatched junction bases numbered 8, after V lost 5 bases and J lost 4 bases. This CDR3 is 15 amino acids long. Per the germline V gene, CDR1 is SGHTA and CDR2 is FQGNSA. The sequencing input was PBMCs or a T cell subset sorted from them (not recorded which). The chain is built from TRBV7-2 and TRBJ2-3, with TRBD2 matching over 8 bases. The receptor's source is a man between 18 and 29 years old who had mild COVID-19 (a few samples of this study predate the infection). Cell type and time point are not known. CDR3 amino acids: CASSGPGLVSDTQYF. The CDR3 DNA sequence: TGTGCCAGCAGCGGACCGGGACTAGTTTCAGATACGCAGTATTTT.